This TCR beta chain was captured by sequencing in a study of T cells expressing NK-cell markers. Overall study: CD3+CD56+NKG2C+, CD3+CD56+NKG2C- and CD3+CD56-NKG2C+ T cells, once sorted, supplied the TCR beta repertoires.

TCRdb processed the 5' RACE reads again and assigns one entry to each CDR3 protein, with no DNA. Its clone listing holds about 370,000 distinct CDR3 sequences. This CDR3 has 13 residues. The sequenced sample consisted of blood T cells: a sorted CD56 or NKG2C T cell subset, CD4+ or CD8+ T cells, or bulk PBMC T cells (not recorded which). This rearrangement joins TRBV12-3 or TRBV12-4 to TRBJ2-7; the D call of TRBD2 rests on TCRdb alone, since no DNA is present to check it. This clonotype was sampled from a woman in her forties or fifties in good health. The CDR3 sequence is CASSWAVSYEQYF.